Below are 10 T cell receptor beta chains sequenced from a single sample in a study of cytomegalovirus exposure and HLA in healthy donors (dated by TCRdb to 2015 to 2018). Receptor libraries were prepared by the immunoSEQ multiplex PCR assay. A mixture of 60 forward primers for TCR Vbeta segments and 13 reverse primers for TCR Jbeta segments was used in the multiplex PCR. Here the immuneACCESS table is served through TCRdb, limited to in-frame sequences with V and J called. Missing clones are a known gap in these copies; in checked studies unresolved V genes cover under half, and the rest lacks a known reason. This sample has 100,000 or so clones in its table, and over 12% of those were observed once. The ten most abundant clones make up over 0.8% of the sample. The material sequenced was PBMCs. These receptors all come from a female donor in good health and CMV-seronegative.

This clone occurred a few times. The V and J genes are TRBV30 and TRBJ1-5, with D unclear. This CDR3 is 14 amino acids long. Germline values: CDR1 GTSNPN, CDR2 SVGIG (reference sequence). The V end lost 3 bases, the J end lost 4 bases, and 13 bases lay between the germline ends. CDR3 in amino acids: CAWSAAAINQPQHF. In DNA, the CDR3 is TGTGCCTGGAGCGCGGCAGCTATAAATCAGCCCCAGCATTTT.

The J gene is TRBJ1-5, the V gene TRBV6-5; the D is unclear. CDR3 length: 13 residues. CDR1 and CDR2 (germline): MNHEY, SVGAGI. V gave up 6 bases and J gave up 4 bases, with 10 bases separating them. The CDR3 loop reads CASRPRTNQPQHF. In DNA form, the CDR3 reads TGTGCCAGCAGGCCGAGAACGAATCAGCCCCAGCATTTT.

This clone was seen only a few times. This chain uses TRBV6-5 with TRBJ2-3, with D perhaps TRBD2 (6 bases). This CDR3 region has 14 residues. The germline CDR1 and CDR2 sequences are MNHEY and SVGAGI. The V end lost 7 bases, the J end lost 6 bases, and 17 bases lay between the germline ends. The CDR3 region has the DNA TGTGCCAGCAACAAAGGGGAGGCCCGGGATACGCAGTATTTT. Translating it yields CASNKGEARDTQYF.

In its sample, this clone was seen a few times. The rearrangement uses TRBV27 and TRBJ2-7, with D tentatively TRBD2 (5 bases). The CDR3 totals 14 residues. From germline, CDR1 is MNHEY and CDR2 SMNVEV (reference sequence). V lost 3 bases and J 7 bases, leaving 16 bases between the germline ends. The CDR3 loop is CASSFDLLSGEQYF. Written as DNA, the CDR3 is TGTGCCAGCAGTTTCGATCTACTCTCGGGGGAGCAGTACTTC.

This chain links TRBV27 with TRBJ2-7, with D unresolved. CDR1 and CDR2 (germline): MNHEY, SMNVEV (reference sequence). V was clipped by 11 bases and J by 3 bases, with 17 bases between them. This CDR3 has 13 residues. CDR3 nucleotide sequence: TGTGCCTGCATAGAGATTAATAACTACGAGCAGTACTTC. It codes for CACIEINNYEQYF.

There are a few counts of this clone. V and J are TRBV10-3 and TRBJ2-1; D is unclear. The length of the CDR3 is 18 residues. V was trimmed by 0 bases and J by 0 bases, leaving 15 bases between them. CDR1 and CDR2 (germline): ENHRY, SYGVKD. Here the CDR3 reads CAISESRFADNSYNEQFF. DNA for the CDR3: TGTGCCATCAGTGAGTCGAGGTTCGCGGATAACTCCTACAATGAGCAGTTCTTC.

This clone was found a few times. Other DNA sequences from this sample encode an identical CDR3 as well. The genes are TRBV28 and TRBJ1-3; 9 nucleotides agree with TRBD1. The V and J ends lost 0 bases and 0 bases, in that order; junction bases with no gene match: 3. The length of the CDR3 is 17 residues. CDR1 and CDR2 (germline): MDHEN, SYDVKM. The CDR3 nucleotides are TGTGCCAGCAGTTTATGGGGACAGGGTTCCTCTGGAAACACCATATATTTT. Its translation is CASSLWGQGSSGNTIYF.

This clone was found a few times. This rearrangement joins TRBV27 to TRBJ2-7; 11 bases align to TRBD2. Germline V CDR1 and CDR2: MNHEY, SMNVEV (reference sequence). This CDR3 has 15 amino acids. J gave up 1 base and V 6 bases, and 5 bases lay outside the gene matches. CDR3 in DNA: TGTGCCAGCAGCCAACTAGCGGGAGCATCCTACGAGCAGTACTTC. It is translated as CASSQLAGASYEQYF.

The chain has TRBV29-1 and TRBJ1-2; D gene unclear. CDR1 and CDR2 (germline): SQVTM, ANQGSEA. V was pared by 4 bases and J by 2 bases, with 11 bases between. This CDR3 has 13 amino acids. The CDR3 sequence: CSVALPTNYGYTF. As DNA, the CDR3 is TGCAGCGTTGCTCTACCCACGAACTATGGCTACACCTTC.

This clone has only a few counts. V and J are TRBV7-9 and TRBJ2-3; unclear D gene. This CDR3 has 12 residues. Germline loops: CDR1 SEHNR, CDR2 FQNEAQ (reference sequence). V was shortened by 3 bases and J by 5 bases, with 6 bases between the two germline ends. The CDR3 coding sequence is TGTGCCAGCAGCTTGACTGGAGATACGCAGTATTTT. Its protein is CASSLTGDTQYF. Complete variable domain (other parts from reference TRBV7-9 and TRBJ2-3): DTGVSQNPRHKITKRGQNVTFRCDPISEHNRLYWYRQTLGQGPEFLTYFQNEAQLEKSRLLSDRFSAERPKGSFSTLEIQRTEQGDSAMYLCASSLTGDTQYFGPGTRLTVL.